This T cell receptor beta chain was retrieved from a study of CDR3 diversity in severe acne. This CDR3 spans 13 amino acids. Deletions cut 6 bases from V and 1 base from J, with 7 bases between. CDR1 and CDR2 from the germline V gene are KGHDR and SFDVKD. At least ten counts were recorded for this clonotype. From the PCR reads, TCRdb called clonotypes with MiXCR, one entry per CDR3 protein. There are 97,000 or so distinct CDR3 sequences in the sample; roughly half occur only once, and under 15% lies in the top ten. The chain recombines TRBV24-1 with TRBJ2-3; D remains unclear. The sequenced sample consisted of blood. The receptor was derived from a male donor with acne. This CDR3 reads CATSRSGTDTQYF. DNA for the CDR3: TGTGCCACCAGTCGGAGTGGCACAGATACGCAGTATTTT.